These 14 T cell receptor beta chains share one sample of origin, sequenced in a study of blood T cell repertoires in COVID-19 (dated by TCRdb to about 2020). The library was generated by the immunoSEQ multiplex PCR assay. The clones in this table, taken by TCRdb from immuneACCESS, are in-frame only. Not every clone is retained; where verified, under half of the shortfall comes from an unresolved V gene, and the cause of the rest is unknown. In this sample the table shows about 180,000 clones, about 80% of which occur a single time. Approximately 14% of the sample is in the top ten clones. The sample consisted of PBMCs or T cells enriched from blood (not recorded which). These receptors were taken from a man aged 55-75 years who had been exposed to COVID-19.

The CDR3 here is CASSQEQGAWETQYF. The DNA of the CDR3 is TGTGCCAGCAGCCAAGAACAGGGGGCCTGGGAGACCCAGTACTTC. The chain couples TRBV7-8 to TRBJ2-5; TRBD1 agrees at 9 bases. The CDR3 is 15 amino acids. Germline V gene data show CDR1 as SGHVS and CDR2 as FQNEAQ. Trimming took 5 bases from V and 5 from J; bases not matched to a gene: 9.

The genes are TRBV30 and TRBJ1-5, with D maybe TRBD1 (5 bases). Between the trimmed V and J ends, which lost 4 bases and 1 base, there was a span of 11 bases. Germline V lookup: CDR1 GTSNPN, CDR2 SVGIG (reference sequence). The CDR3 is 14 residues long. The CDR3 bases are TGTGCCTGGAAAGGGGAATTGAGCAATCAGCCCCAGCATTTT. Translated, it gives CAWKGELSNQPQHF. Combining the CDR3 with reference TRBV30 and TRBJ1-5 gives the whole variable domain SQTIHQWPATLVQPVGSPLSLECTVEGTSNPNLYWYRQAAGRGLQLLFYSVGIGQISSEVPQNLSASRPQDRQFILSSKKLLLSDSGFYLCAWKGELSNQPQHFGDGTRLSIL.

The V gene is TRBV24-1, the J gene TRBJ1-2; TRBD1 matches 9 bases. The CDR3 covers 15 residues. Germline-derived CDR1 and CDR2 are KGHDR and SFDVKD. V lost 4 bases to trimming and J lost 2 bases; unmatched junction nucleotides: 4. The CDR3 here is CATSEAGTGNYGYTF. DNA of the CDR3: TGTGCCACCAGTGAAGCCGGGACAGGGAACTATGGCTACACCTTC.

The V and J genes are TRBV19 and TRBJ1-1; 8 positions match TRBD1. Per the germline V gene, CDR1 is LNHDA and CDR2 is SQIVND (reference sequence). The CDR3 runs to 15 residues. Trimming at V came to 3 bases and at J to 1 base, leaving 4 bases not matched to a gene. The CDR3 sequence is CASSMTGDRNTEAFF. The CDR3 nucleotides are TGTGCCAGTAGTATGACAGGGGATAGGAACACTGAAGCTTTCTTT.

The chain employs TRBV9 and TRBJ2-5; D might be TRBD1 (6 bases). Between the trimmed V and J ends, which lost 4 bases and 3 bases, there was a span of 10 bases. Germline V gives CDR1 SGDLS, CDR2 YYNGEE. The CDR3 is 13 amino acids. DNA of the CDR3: TGTGCCAGCAGCACAGGGAGCAAAGAGACCCAGTACTTC. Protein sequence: CASSTGSKETQYF.

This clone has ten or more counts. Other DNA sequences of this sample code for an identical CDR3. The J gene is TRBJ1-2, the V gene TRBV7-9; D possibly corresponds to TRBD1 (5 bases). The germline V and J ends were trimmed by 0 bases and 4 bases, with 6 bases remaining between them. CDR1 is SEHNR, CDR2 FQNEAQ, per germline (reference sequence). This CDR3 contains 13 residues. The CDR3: CASSLAQGYGYTF. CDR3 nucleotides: TGTGCCAGCAGCTTAGCCCAGGGCTATGGCTACACCTTC.

Here the CDR3 DNA reads TGTGCCAGCAGCCAAGGGAGGGGGAACACTGAAGCTTTCTTT. This translates into CASSQGRGNTEAFF. This sequence joins TRBV3-1 (or the pseudogene TRBV3-2) and TRBJ1-1, with D perhaps TRBD1 (5 bases). Trimming removed 1 base at V and 1 base at J, with 7 bases between. The CDR3 runs to 14 residues. Germline assignment: CDR1 LGHDT and CDR2 YNNKEL (reference sequence).

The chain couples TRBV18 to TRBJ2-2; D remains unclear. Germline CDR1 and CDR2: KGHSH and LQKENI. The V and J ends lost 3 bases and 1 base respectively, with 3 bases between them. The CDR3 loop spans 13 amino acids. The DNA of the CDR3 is TGTGCCAGCTCACCTATGAACACCGGGGAGCTGTTTTTT. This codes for CASSPMNTGELFF.

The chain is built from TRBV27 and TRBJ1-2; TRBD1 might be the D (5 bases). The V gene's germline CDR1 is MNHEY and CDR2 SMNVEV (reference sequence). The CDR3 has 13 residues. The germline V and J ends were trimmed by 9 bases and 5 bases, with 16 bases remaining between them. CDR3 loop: CASTGMGGYGYTF. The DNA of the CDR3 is TGTGCCAGTACAGGAATGGGAGGGTATGGCTACACCTTC.

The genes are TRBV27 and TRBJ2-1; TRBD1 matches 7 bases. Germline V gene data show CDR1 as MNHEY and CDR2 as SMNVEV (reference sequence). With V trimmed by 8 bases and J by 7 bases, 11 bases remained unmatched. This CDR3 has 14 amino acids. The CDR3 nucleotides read TGTGCCAGCGGACCGGACAGGTGGGCGAATGAGCAGTTCTTC. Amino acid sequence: CASGPDRWANEQFF.

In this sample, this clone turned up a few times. The chain's CDR3 is CASSVGRAGANVLTF. CDR3 nucleotide sequence: TGTGCCAGCAGTGTGGGCAGGGCCGGGGCCAACGTCCTGACTTTC. J is TRBJ2-6 and V is TRBV2, with D possibly TRBD1 on 5 matching bases. Trimming removed 4 bases at V and 4 bases at J, with 11 bases between. This CDR3 is built from 15 residues. The germline CDR1 and CDR2 sequences are SNHLY and FYNNEI.

Here the CDR3 DNA reads TGTGCCGTGCGAAGGCGGGACACTGAAGCTTTCTTT. Protein sequence: CAVRRRDTEAFF. This chain links TRBV19 with TRBJ1-1; D is ambiguous. Germline lookup yields CDR1 LNHDA and CDR2 SQIVND (reference sequence). CDR3 length: 12 amino acids. V shed 11 bases and J shed 3 bases, with 13 bases lying between them.

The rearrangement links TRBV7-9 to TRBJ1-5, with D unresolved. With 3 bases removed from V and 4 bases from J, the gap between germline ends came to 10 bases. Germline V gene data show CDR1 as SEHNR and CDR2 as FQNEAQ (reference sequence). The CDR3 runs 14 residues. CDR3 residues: CASSFGPGNQPQHF. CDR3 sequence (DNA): TGTGCCAGCAGCTTTGGCCCAGGAAATCAGCCCCAGCATTTT.

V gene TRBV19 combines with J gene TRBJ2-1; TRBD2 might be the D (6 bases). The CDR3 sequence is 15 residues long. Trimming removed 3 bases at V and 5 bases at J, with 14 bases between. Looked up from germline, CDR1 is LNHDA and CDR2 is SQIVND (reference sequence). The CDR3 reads CASSIRTGVNNEQFF. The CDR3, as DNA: TGTGCCAGTAGTATTCGGACGGGAGTTAACAATGAGCAGTTCTTC.